These 3 T cell receptor beta chains were sequenced from one sample in a study of beta chain features in type 1 diabetes. Every isolated RNA sample was fully reverse transcribed, so sequencing captured expressed TCRB transcripts. Measured with immunoSEQ multiplex PCR; TCRdb has only the in-frame clones, and not every one. The table lists about 740,000 clones, roughly an eighth of them singletons. No cognate antigen is known for these TCRs. Study findings and constraints: Shortening of TCRB CDR3s, moderate but significant, appeared in all four CD4+ subsets of Type 1 diabetes patients.

Material: naive CD4+ T cells from blood. These receptors were obtained from a man between 18 and 35 years old with type 1 diabetes.

This clone came up a few times. V is TRBV19 and J is TRBJ2-5; TRBD2 might be the D (5 bases). CDR1 LNHDA and CDR2 SQIVND come from the germline V gene (reference sequence). Trimming left V 3 bases short and J 4 bases short, with 18 bases between. The CDR3 extends over 16 amino acids. DNA of the CDR3: TGTGCCAGTAGTATTGGACGGGGTCCGCCTTCAGAGACCCAGTACTTC. Amino acid sequence: CASSIGRGPPSETQYF.

This chain uses TRBV28 with TRBJ2-2; D is possibly TRBD2 (5 bases). The V end lost 5 bases, the J end lost 1 base, and 14 bases lay between the germline ends. Germline CDR1 is MDHEN and CDR2 is SYDVKM. This CDR3 is built from 16 residues. The CDR3 DNA is TGTGCCAGCAGTGCCCCCGAGGGTGGGAACACCGGGGAGCTGTTTTTT. It translates to CASSAPEGGNTGELFF.

The chain couples TRBV9 to TRBJ2-6; D is possibly TRBD1 (6 bases). V was clipped by 4 bases and J by 0 bases, with 11 bases between them. From germline, CDR1 is SGDLS and CDR2 YYNGEE. CDR3 length: 16 amino acids. CDR3 sequence reads: CASSPRQDSGANVLTF. Written as DNA, the CDR3 is TGTGCCAGCAGCCCCCGACAGGACTCTGGGGCCAACGTCCTGACTTTC.